What follows describes a single T cell receptor (beta chain). The antigen it binds to is not known. The record has no base qualities; no much larger clone is one base away. Collaborating institutions collected whole blood in K2EDTA tubes following their own protocols. For TCRbeta analysis, collaborators shipped samples as frozen whole blood, isolated PBMCs, or DNA extracted from either of those sample types. The sample belongs to a study of blood T cell repertoires in COVID-19 (TCRdb year 2020). At the level of the whole study: The collaborator samples originated in the United States, Italy and Spain and spanned the acute and convalescent phases of COVID-19. The dataset comprised deeply sampled blood TCRbeta repertoires from subjects exposed to, actively infected with, or recovered from COVID-19. Where available, HLA class I and class II types were taken from metadata supplied by the sample provider and were not determined by assay-based typing. Sample metadata almost always included a de-identified subject ID, COVID-19 status, age in years and sex. The material from the prospective study consisted of cDNA or gDNA derived from T cells, B-cell-depleted T cells, or PBMCs. The repertoires were made available in a free public database intended to serve as a resource for research on the immune response to SARS-CoV-2. Samples came from the ongoing ImmuneRACE study (first 160 participants) plus 1,254 subjects from 6 global collaborators. What the study reported, not specific to this receptor: The quantity of clinical and demographic metadata differed by source and by participant and was supplied without curation.

The immunoSEQ Assay, a bias-controlled multiplex PCR, was used to amplify TCRbeta CDR3 regions from genomic DNA. Per the authors' processing: The number of nucleated cells in each sample was estimated from the amplification of reference gene primers within the assay. Sequence reads were collapsed and filtered to measure the absolute abundance of every unique TCRbeta CDR3 rearrangement. For each sample, productive Simpson clonality was calculated as the square root of Simpson's diversity index over productive rearrangements. Imported from immuneACCESS, the table was reduced by TCRdb to in-frame sequences with V and J called. These copies leave out some clones; in studies compared against another copy, an unresolved V gene accounts for under half, and the cause of the remainder is not known. V, J and clone size were drawn from that table, and D and trimming were deduced from the DNA. The sample includes hundreds of thousands of clones, with about 89% observed a single time. The ten largest account for around 12% of the sample.

The CDR3 sequence holds 15 residues, the cysteine and phenylalanine included. Only the CDR3 DNA is retained, 45 bases long and in frame from the first base. The germline V gene sets CDR1 to SGHRS and CDR2 to YFSETQ. Trimming takes 0 bases off V and 5 bases off J; junction bases not matched to a gene: 4. The chain couples TRBV5-1 to TRBJ2-1, and 8 bases in between align with TRBD1. The material sequenced was peripheral blood. The TCR was taken from a woman aged 60-75 years with acute or convalescent COVID-19. In nucleotides, the sequence is TGCGCCAGCAGCTTGGTCGGACAGGGAAACAATGAGCAGTTCTTC. Translated, this is CASSLVGQGNNEQFF.